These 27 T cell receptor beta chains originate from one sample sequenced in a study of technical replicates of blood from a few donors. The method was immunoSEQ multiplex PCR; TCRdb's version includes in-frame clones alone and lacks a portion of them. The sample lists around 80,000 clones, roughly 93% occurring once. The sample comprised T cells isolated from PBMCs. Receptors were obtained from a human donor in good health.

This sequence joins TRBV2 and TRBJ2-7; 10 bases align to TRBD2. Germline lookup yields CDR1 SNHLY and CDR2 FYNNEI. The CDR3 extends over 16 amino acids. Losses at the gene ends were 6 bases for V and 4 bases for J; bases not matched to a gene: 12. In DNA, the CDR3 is TGTGCCAGCAGGCCCCTAGCGGGAGATACCCCTTACGAGCAGTACTTC. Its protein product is CASRPLAGDTPYEQYF.

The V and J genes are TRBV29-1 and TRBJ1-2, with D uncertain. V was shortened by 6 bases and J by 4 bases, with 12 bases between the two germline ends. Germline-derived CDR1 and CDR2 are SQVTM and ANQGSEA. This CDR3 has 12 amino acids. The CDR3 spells CSVTHGIYGYTF. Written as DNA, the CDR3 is TGCAGCGTGACTCATGGTATCTATGGCTACACCTTC.

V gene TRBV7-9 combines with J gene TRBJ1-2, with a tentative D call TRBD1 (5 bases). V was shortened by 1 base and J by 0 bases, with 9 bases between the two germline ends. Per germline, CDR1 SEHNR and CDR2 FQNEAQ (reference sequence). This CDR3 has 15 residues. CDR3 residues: CASSLVDRTNYGYTF. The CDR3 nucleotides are TGTGCCAGCAGCTTAGTCGACAGAACTAACTATGGCTACACCTTC.

CDR3 residues: CAISEDELVSGNTIYF. The CDR3 DNA reads TGTGCCATCAGTGAGGATGAGTTGGTCTCCGGAAACACCATATATTTT. V is TRBV10-3 and J is TRBJ1-3; D not resolved. The CDR3 is 16 residues long. Germline V gene sequence: CDR1 ENHRY, CDR2 SYGVKD. The V gene lost 2 bases and the J gene lost 4 bases, with 15 bases spanning the gap.

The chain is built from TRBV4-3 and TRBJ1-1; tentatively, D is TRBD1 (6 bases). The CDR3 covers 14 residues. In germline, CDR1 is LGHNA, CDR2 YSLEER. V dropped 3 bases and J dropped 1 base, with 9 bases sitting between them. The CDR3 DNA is TGCGCCAGCAGCCATGAACAGGGGAACACTGAAGCTTTCTTT. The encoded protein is CASSHEQGNTEAFF.

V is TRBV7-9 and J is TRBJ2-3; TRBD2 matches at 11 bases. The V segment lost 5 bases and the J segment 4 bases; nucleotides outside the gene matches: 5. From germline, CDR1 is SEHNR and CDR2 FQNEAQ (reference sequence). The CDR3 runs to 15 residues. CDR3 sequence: CASSGSGREADTQYF. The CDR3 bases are TGTGCCAGCAGCGGTAGCGGGAGGGAGGCAGATACGCAGTATTTT.

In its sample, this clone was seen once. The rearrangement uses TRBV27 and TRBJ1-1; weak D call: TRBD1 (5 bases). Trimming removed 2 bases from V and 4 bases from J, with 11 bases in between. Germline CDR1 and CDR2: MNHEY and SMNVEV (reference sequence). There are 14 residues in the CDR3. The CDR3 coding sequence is TGTGCCAGCAGTTTACAGGGAACGAGCACTGAAGCTTTCTTT. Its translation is CASSLQGTSTEAFF.

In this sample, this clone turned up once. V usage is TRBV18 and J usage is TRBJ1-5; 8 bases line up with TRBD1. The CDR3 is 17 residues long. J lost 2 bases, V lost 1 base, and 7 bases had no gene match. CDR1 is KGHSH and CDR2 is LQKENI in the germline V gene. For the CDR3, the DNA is TGTGCCAGCTCACCACGGACAGGGAATGTCGGCAATCAGCCCCAGCATTTT. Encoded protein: CASSPRTGNVGNQPQHF.

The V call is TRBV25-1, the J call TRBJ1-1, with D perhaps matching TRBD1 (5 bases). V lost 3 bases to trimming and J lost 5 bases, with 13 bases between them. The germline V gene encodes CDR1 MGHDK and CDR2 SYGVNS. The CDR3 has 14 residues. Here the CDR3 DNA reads TGTGCCAGCAGTGAGCCGGGTAGGGGTACTGAAGCTTTCTTT. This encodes CASSEPGRGTEAFF.

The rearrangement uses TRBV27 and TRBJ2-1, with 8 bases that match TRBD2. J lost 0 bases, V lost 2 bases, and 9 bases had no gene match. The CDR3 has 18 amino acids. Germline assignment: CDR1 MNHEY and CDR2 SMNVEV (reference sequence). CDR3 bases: TGTGCCAGCAGTTTAATGGGTTCGGGAGGGCCCTCCTACAATGAGCAGTTCTTC. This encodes CASSLMGSGGPSYNEQFF.

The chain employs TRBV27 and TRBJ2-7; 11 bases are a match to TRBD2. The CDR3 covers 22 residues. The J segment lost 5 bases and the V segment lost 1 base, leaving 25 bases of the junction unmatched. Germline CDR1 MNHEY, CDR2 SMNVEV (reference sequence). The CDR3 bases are TGTGCCAGCAGTTTATACCCGGCAGGGGTGATAGCGGGAGGGCCATCTGTGGACGAGCAGTACTTC. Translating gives CASSLYPAGVIAGGPSVDEQYF.

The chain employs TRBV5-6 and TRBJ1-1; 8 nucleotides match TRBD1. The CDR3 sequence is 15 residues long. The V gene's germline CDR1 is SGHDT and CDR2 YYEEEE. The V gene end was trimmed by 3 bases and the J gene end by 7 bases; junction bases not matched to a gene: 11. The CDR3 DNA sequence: TGTGCCAGCAGCTCGAATCCAGGGGGCCGTAATGAAGCTTTCTTT. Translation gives CASSSNPGGRNEAFF.

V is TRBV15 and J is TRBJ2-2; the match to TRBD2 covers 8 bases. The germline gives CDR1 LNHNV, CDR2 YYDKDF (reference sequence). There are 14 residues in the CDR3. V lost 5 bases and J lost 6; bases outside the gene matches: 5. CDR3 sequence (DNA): TGTGCCACCAGCGTGGGACTAGAAGCCGGGGAGCTGTTTTTT. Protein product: CATSVGLEAGELFF.

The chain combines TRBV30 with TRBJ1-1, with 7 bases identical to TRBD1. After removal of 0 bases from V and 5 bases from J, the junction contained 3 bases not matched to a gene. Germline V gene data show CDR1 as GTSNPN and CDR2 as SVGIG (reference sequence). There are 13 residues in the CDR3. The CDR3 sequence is CAWSVNRGTEAFF. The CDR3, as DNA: TGTGCCTGGAGTGTTAACAGGGGAACTGAAGCTTTCTTT.

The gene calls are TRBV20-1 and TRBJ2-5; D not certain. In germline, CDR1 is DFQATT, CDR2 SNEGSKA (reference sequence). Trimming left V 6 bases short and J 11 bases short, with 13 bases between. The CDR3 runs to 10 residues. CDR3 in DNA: TGCAGTGCGAATGACCTGGAGCAGTACTTC. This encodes CSANDLEQYF.

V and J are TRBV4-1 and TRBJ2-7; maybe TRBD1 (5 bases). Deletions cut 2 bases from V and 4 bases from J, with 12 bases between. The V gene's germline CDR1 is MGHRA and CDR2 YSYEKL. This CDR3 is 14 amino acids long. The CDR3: CASSQYQGMYEQYF. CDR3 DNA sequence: TGCGCCAGCAGCCAATACCAGGGTATGTACGAGCAGTACTTC.

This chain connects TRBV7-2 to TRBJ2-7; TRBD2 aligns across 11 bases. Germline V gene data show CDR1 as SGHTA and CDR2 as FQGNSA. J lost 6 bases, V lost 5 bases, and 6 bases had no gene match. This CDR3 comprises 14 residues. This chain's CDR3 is CASSLSGRALEQYF. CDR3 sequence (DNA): TGTGCCAGCAGCCTTAGCGGGAGGGCCCTCGAGCAGTACTTC.

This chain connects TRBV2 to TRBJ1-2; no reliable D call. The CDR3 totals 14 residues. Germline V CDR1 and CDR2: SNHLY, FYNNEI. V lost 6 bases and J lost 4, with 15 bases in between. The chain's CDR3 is CASSERTGSYGYTF. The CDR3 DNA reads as TGTGCCAGCAGCGAAAGAACGGGAAGCTATGGCTACACCTTC.

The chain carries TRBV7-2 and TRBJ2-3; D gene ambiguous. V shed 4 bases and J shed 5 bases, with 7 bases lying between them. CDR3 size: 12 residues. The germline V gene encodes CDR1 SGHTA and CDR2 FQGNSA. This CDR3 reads CASSSHRDTQYF. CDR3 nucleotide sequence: TGTGCCAGCAGCTCCCATAGAGATACGCAGTATTTT.

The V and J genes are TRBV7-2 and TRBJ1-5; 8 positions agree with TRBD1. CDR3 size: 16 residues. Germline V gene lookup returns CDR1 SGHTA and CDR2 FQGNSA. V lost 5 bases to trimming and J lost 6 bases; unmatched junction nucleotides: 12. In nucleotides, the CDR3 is TGTGCCAGCAGCCAATTAGGTCAGGGGGCTGGTCAGCCCCAGCATTTT. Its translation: CASSQLGQGAGQPQHF. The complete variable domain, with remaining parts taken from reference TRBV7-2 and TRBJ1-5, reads GAGVSQSPSNKVTEKGKDVELRCDPISGHTALYWYRQSLGQGLEFLIYFQGNSAPDKSGLPSDRFSAERTGGSVSTLTIQRTQQEDSAVYLCASSQLGQGAGQPQHFGDGTRLSIL.

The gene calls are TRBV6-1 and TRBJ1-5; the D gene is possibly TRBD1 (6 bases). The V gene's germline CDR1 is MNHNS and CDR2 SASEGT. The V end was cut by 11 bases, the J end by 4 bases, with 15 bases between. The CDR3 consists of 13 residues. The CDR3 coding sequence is TGTGCCGGACAGCAGGACTGGAATCAGCCCCAGCATTTT. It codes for CAGQQDWNQPQHF.

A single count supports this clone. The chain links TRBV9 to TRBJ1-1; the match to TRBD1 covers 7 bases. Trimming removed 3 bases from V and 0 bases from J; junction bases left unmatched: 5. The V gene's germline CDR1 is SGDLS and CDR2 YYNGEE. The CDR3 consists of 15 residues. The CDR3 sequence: CASSGGTAMNTEAFF. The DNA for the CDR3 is TGTGCCAGCAGCGGGGGGACAGCAATGAACACTGAAGCTTTCTTT.

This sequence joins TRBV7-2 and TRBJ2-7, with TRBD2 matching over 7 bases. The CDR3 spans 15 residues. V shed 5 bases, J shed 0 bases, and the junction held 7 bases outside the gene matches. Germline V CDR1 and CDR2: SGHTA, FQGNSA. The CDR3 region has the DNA TGTGCCAGCAGCGCTCTACTAGCGTCCTCCTACGAGCAGTACTTC. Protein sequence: CASSALLASSYEQYF.

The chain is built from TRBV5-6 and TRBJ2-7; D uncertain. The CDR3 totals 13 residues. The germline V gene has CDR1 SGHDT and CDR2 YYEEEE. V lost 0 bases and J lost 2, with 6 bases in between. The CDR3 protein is CASSLGSPYEQYF. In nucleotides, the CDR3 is TGTGCCAGCAGCTTGGGCAGTCCCTACGAGCAGTACTTC.

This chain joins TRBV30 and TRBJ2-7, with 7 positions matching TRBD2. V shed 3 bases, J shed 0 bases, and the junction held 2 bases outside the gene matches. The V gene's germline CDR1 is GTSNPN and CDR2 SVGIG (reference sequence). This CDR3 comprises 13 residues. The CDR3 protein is CAWRKRGSYEQYF. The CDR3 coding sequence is TGTGCCTGGAGAAAGCGGGGCTCCTACGAGCAGTACTTC.

CDR3: CASSSTSGITYEQYF. The CDR3 DNA sequence: TGTGCCAGCAGCTCCACTAGCGGCATTACCTACGAGCAGTACTTC. V and J are TRBV7-2 and TRBJ2-7; TRBD2 matches 8 bases. This CDR3 contains 15 residues. Looked up from germline, CDR1 is SGHTA and CDR2 is FQGNSA. V gave up 4 bases and J gave up 2 bases; unmatched junction bases: 7.

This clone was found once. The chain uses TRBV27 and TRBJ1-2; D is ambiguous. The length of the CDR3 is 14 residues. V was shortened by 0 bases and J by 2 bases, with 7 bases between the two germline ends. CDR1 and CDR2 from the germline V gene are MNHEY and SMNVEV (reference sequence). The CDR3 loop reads CASSLSSTNYGYTF. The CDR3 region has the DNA TGTGCCAGCAGTTTATCCTCGACAAACTATGGCTACACCTTC.